These 25 T cell receptor beta chains share one sample of origin, sequenced in a study of OX40 agonist ivuxolimab in advanced cancers. Assay: immunoSEQ multiplex PCR; the TCRdb copy retains only in-frame clones and omits some. The sample lists about 65,000 clones; around 86% were seen once. The sequences come from CD4+ or CD8+ T cells sorted from blood, collected in a trial of the OX40 agonist ivuxolimab. Receptor source: an adult with an advanced solid tumor such as melanoma, head and neck, liver or kidney cancer.

DNA for the CDR3: TGTGCCAGCAGCTTCAGGACTTTAGGGGGGGAGCAGTACTTC. Its protein product is CASSFRTLGGEQYF. The chain recombines TRBV7-9 with TRBJ2-7; the D gene could be TRBD1 or TRBD2 (6 bases each). V was cut by 3 bases and J by 7 bases, with 16 bases left in between. Germline loops: CDR1 SEHNR, CDR2 FQNEAQ (reference sequence). This CDR3 has 14 amino acids.

The chain employs TRBV15 and TRBJ1-2, with no clear D. The V and J ends lost 0 bases and 8 bases respectively, with 7 bases between them. Germline V gene data show CDR1 as LNHNV and CDR2 as YYDKDF (reference sequence). The CDR3 extends over 12 amino acids. CDR3 sequence: CATSRDYRGYTF. The CDR3 coding sequence is TGTGCCACCAGCAGAGATTATCGAGGCTACACCTTC.

V is TRBV6-5 and J is TRBJ2-7; TRBD1 matches 11 bases. With V trimmed by 8 bases and J by 4 bases, 7 bases remained unmatched. From germline, CDR1 is MNHEY and CDR2 SVGAGI. The CDR3 totals 14 residues. The CDR3 here is CASGDGQGAYEQYF. As DNA, the CDR3 is TGTGCCAGCGGAGACGGACAGGGGGCTTACGAGCAGTACTTC.

The rearrangement joins TRBV7-8 to TRBJ1-4, with TRBD1 identical over 7 bases. The CDR3 totals 15 residues. CDR1 and CDR2 from the germline V gene are SGHVS and FQNEAQ. The ends lost 1 base at V and 8 bases at J; junction bases unmatched: 7. CDR3 amino acids: CASSLDRGQPEKLFF. CDR3 DNA: TGTGCCAGCAGCTTAGATAGGGGACAGCCCGAAAAACTGTTTTTT.

The J gene is TRBJ2-5, the V gene TRBV11-2; 9 bases line up with TRBD1. With V trimmed by 5 bases and J by 5 bases, 12 bases remained unmatched. Germline V CDR1 and CDR2: SGHAT, FQNNGV. This CDR3 contains 16 residues. The DNA of the CDR3 is TGTGCCAGCAGCCGGACGACAGGGGGGCCGTGGGAGACCCAGTACTTC. Translation gives CASSRTTGGPWETQYF.

V and J are TRBV6-1 and TRBJ2-3; D possibly corresponds to TRBD2 (7 bases). The CDR3 totals 15 residues. From germline, CDR1 is MNHNS and CDR2 SASEGT. Trimming removed 7 bases from V and 2 bases from J, with 16 bases in between. CDR3 sequence: CASTLRGGNTDTQYF. The CDR3 nucleotides are TGTGCCAGCACCCTCAGGGGAGGGAACACAGATACGCAGTATTTT.

This clone occurred once. This chain links TRBV9 with TRBJ2-1, with a tentative D call TRBD2 (5 bases). Germline loops: CDR1 SGDLS, CDR2 YYNGEE. The CDR3 is 13 amino acids. V was cut by 4 bases and J by 7 bases, with 12 bases left in between. The CDR3 region is CASSFQLENEQFF. In nucleotides, the CDR3 is TGTGCCAGCAGCTTTCAACTAGAAAATGAGCAGTTCTTC.

DNA for the CDR3: TGCGCCAGCAGGGATTACAGGGCAGGGGTTGAAGCTTTCTTT. Translating it yields CASRDYRAGVEAFF. V usage is TRBV4-1 and J usage is TRBJ1-1, with TRBD1 as a possible D gene (6 bases). Trimming cost V 6 bases and J 7 bases, with 18 bases left between them. This CDR3 region has 14 residues. CDR1 is MGHRA and CDR2 is YSYEKL in the germline V gene.

The rearrangement links TRBV2 to TRBJ1-1; the D gene is possibly TRBD1 (5 bases). Deletions cut 6 bases from V and 3 bases from J, with 14 bases between. The CDR3 length is 14 residues. Germline V gene lookup returns CDR1 SNHLY and CDR2 FYNNEI. CDR3 loop: CASRLGTTDTEAFF. CDR3 bases: TGTGCCAGCAGGTTAGGGACCACGGACACTGAAGCTTTCTTT. Based on the CDR3 plus reference TRBV2 and TRBJ1-1, the full variable domain is EPEVTQTPSHQVTQMGQEVILRCVPISNHLYFYWYRQILGQKVEFLVSFYNNEISEKSEIFDDQFSVERPDGSNFTLKIRSTKLEDSAMYFCASRLGTTDTEAFFGQGTRLTVV.

The rearrangement links TRBV27 to TRBJ2-1; the match to TRBD2 covers 11 bases. This CDR3 spans 16 amino acids. Germline trimming cut 5 bases from V and 2 bases from J; bases unmatched to any gene: 5. Germline loops: CDR1 MNHEY, CDR2 SMNVEV (reference sequence). The CDR3 loop reads CASSPGLADTYNEQFF. The DNA for the CDR3 is TGTGCCAGCAGTCCGGGACTAGCGGATACCTACAATGAGCAGTTCTTC.

V usage is TRBV30 and J usage is TRBJ1-4; unclear D gene. The CDR3 spans 14 residues. In germline, CDR1 is GTSNPN, CDR2 SVGIG (reference sequence). Trimming left V 7 bases short and J 7 bases short, with 19 bases between. Here the CDR3 DNA reads TGTGCCTCCACCTACGGGCCCTCGGGTGAAAAACTGTTTTTT. It encodes CASTYGPSGEKLFF.

The chain has TRBV25-1 and TRBJ1-2; D not resolved. The CDR3 loop spans 12 amino acids. Trimming cost V 2 bases and J 4 bases, with 5 bases left between them. Per germline, CDR1 MGHDK and CDR2 SYGVNS. CDR3 in DNA: TGTGCCAGCAGTGAAGCCACCTATGGCTACACCTTC. Translation gives CASSEATYGYTF.

V usage is TRBV29-1 and J usage is TRBJ2-7; a weak D match, TRBD2 (6 bases). CDR1 is SQVTM and CDR2 is ANQGSEA in the germline V gene. This CDR3 spans 14 amino acids. Trimming removed 7 bases from V and 2 bases from J, with 18 bases in between. CDR3 amino acids: CSATATAGTYEQYF. Here the CDR3 DNA reads TGCAGCGCCACAGCTACCGCGGGGACCTACGAGCAGTACTTC.

The chain links TRBV5-1 to TRBJ1-1; no clear D. Germline CDR1 reads SGHRS; CDR2 reads YFSETQ. Between the trimmed V and J ends, which lost 0 bases and 1 base, there was a span of 10 bases. CDR3 length equals 15 residues. CDR3 DNA sequence: TGCGCCAGCAGCTTGGTTTCGGGAGCGAACACTGAAGCTTTCTTT. Encoded protein: CASSLVSGANTEAFF.

The V and J genes are TRBV19 and TRBJ1-2; TRBD1 matches 12 bases. From germline, CDR1 is LNHDA and CDR2 SQIVND (reference sequence). Losses at the gene ends were 2 bases for V and 8 bases for J; bases not matched to a gene: 12. The CDR3 is 17 residues long. CDR3 residues: CASSIRGVGQGAPGYTF. CDR3 DNA sequence: TGTGCCAGTAGTATAAGGGGAGTGGGACAGGGGGCGCCGGGCTACACCTTC.

This clone appeared once. The rearrangement uses TRBV7-2 and TRBJ1-2, with a tentative D call TRBD1 (6 bases). This CDR3 region has 15 residues. Germline V gene sequence: CDR1 SGHTA, CDR2 FQGNSA. V dropped 5 bases and J dropped 7 bases, with 20 bases sitting between them. The CDR3 loop is CASSANGVGGGGYTF. In DNA, the CDR3 is TGTGCCAGCAGCGCAAATGGGGTCGGGGGCGGTGGCTACACCTTC.

The chain links TRBV12-5 to TRBJ1-2, with D tentatively TRBD1 (5 bases). There are 13 residues in the CDR3. Germline loops: CDR1 LGHNT, CDR2 FRNRAP. Trimming left V 0 bases short and J 8 bases short, with 10 bases between. The CDR3 spells CASGLVRGAGYTF. In DNA form, the CDR3 reads TGTGCTAGTGGTTTGGTACGAGGGGCCGGCTACACCTTC.

The chain joins TRBV18 to TRBJ2-1; either TRBD1 or TRBD2 may supply D (5 bases each). V was pared by 3 bases and J by 4 bases, with 19 bases between. Germline V gene lookup returns CDR1 KGHSH and CDR2 LQKENI. The CDR3 consists of 17 residues. The CDR3 is CASSPPGWGISYNEQFF. In DNA form, the CDR3 reads TGTGCCAGCTCACCCCCAGGTTGGGGGATCTCATACAATGAGCAGTTCTTC.

This clone was recorded once. The chain uses TRBV5-4 and TRBJ2-3, with D possibly TRBD2 on 5 matching bases. Between the trimmed V and J ends, which lost 4 bases and 5 bases, there was a span of 14 bases. This CDR3 is 14 amino acids long. The germline V gene has CDR1 SGHNT and CDR2 YYREEE (reference sequence). The CDR3 DNA reads as TGTGCCAGCAGCCCCGACCCGGGGAGAGATACGCAGTATTTT. As protein: CASSPDPGRDTQYF.

The rearrangement uses TRBV12-1 and TRBJ2-5. TRBV12-1 is a pseudogene locus. The CDR3 runs to 11 residues. The CDR3 loop reads CARRTRTTQYF. The CDR3 region has the DNA TGTGCCAGACGGACCAGGACGACCCAGTACTTC.

The genes are TRBV6-6 and TRBJ2-3; no definite D call. The CDR3 loop spans 13 amino acids. V lost 5 bases and J 7 bases, leaving 13 bases between the germline ends. Looked up from germline, CDR1 is MNHNY and CDR2 is SVGAGI (reference sequence). CDR3 sequence: CASSPPPGHTQYF. CDR3 sequence (DNA): TGTGCCAGCAGTCCGCCCCCCGGACATACGCAGTATTTT.

The chain joins TRBV6-1 to TRBJ2-5; D is possibly TRBD1 (5 bases). V lost 3 bases and J 1 base, leaving 12 bases between the germline ends. This CDR3 region has 15 residues. Germline CDR1 and CDR2: MNHNS and SASEGT. The CDR3 region has the DNA TGTGCCAGCAGTGAGGTCGGCAGGGTCCAAGAGACCCAGTACTTC. Its translation: CASSEVGRVQETQYF.

The chain carries TRBV21-1 and TRBJ1-4; the D call of TRBD1 is as the table states it, not checked on the DNA. TRBV21-1 is a pseudogene locus. The CDR3 covers 17 residues. This CDR3 is CASTLKEGALTNEKLFF. Written as DNA, the CDR3 is TGTGCCAGCACCTTGAAGGAGGGGGCGCTGACTAATGAAAAACTGTTTTTT.

The chain has TRBV5-4 and TRBJ2-2, with D unresolved. The CDR3 sequence is 13 residues long. The germline CDR1 and CDR2 sequences are SGHNT and YYREEE (reference sequence). V lost 2 bases, J lost 5 bases, and 7 bases lay in between. CDR3 sequence reads: CASSFSWTGELFF. The CDR3, as DNA: TGTGCCAGCAGCTTTTCGTGGACCGGGGAGCTGTTTTTT.

CDR3 in DNA: TGTGCCACCTCGCAGGGGTATGGCTACACCTTC. It specifies CATSQGYGYTF. The chain couples TRBV15 to TRBJ1-2; TRBD1 might be the D (6 bases). Trimming removed 8 bases at V and 5 bases at J, with 9 bases between. Germline V gives CDR1 LNHNV, CDR2 YYDKDF (reference sequence). The CDR3 contains 11 residues.